The rows below give T cell receptor beta chains drawn from one sample of a study of blood T cell repertoires in COVID-19. Libraries were prepared by immunoSEQ multiplex PCR; TCRdb keeps only in-frame clonotypes and omits some of them. The sample lists some 170,000 clones, about 85% occurring once. The specimen sequenced was peripheral blood. The receptors originated from a middle-aged man with acute or convalescent COVID-19. CDR3s include the opening cysteine and the closing phenylalanine or tryptophan. The D gene is left open where the match is weak. Clone size is stated in some rows and not others, as once, few, many or a class when expanded.

>NA|NA|TRBJ2-1|TRBV9
CASSPHVYNEQFF
TGTGCCAGCAGCCCCCATGTCTACAATGAGCAGTTCTTC
>NA|NA|TRBJ1-4|TRBV11-2
CASSPLFSPTSRKLFF
TGTGCCAGCAGTCCCCTTTTTAGTCCGACTTCTAGGAAACTGTTTTTT
>NA|NA|TRBJ1-1|TRBV5-5
CASSLEGAETFF
TGTGCCAGCAGCTTGGAAGGGGCTGAGACTTTCTTT
>NA|TRBD2|TRBJ2-5|TRBV5-6
CASSPRLAGTWETQYF
TGTGCCAGCAGCCCCCGACTAGCGGGGACGTGGGAGACCCAGTACTTC
>NA|NA|TRBJ2-7|TRBV5-6
CASSFESPIDIYEQYF
TGTGCCAGCAGCTTCGAGAGTCCCATTGACATTTACGAGCAGTACTTC
>NA|NA|TRBJ2-3|TRBV5-1
CASRAIAVDGLLLDTDTQYF
TGCGCCAGCAGAGCGATCGCGGTCGACGGATTATTACTCGACACAGATACGCAGTATTTT
>NA|NA|TRBJ2-4|TRBV6-2/TRBV6-3
CASSPTGWGAKNIQYF
TGTGCCAGCAGCCCTACAGGGTGGGGGGCCAAAAACATTCAGTACTTC
>NA|NA|TRBJ1-3|TRBV3-1/TRBV3-2
CASSLISGSGNTIYF
TGTGCCAGCAGCCTCATTTCGGGGTCCGGAAACACCATATATTTT
>NA|NA|TRBJ1-1|TRBV9
CASSAGNTEAFF
TGTGCCAGCAGCGCAGGGAACACTGAAGCTTTCTTT
>NA|TRBD1|TRBJ2-2|TRBV6-2/TRBV6-3
CASSASGQGRTGELFF
TGTGCCAGCAGCGCCTCGGGACAGGGGCGCACCGGGGAGCTGTTTTTT
>NA|NA|TRBJ1-2|TRBV24-1
CATSDLREAGYTF
TGTGCCACCAGTGATTTGAGGGAGGCTGGCTACACCTTC
>NA|NA|TRBJ1-5|TRBV5-1
CASSLEGGNQPQHF
TGCGCCAGCAGCTTGGAGGGAGGGAATCAGCCCCAGCATTTT
>NA|TRBD1|TRBJ1-2|TRBV9
CASTKEGQGAGGYTF
TGTGCCAGCACCAAAGAGGGACAGGGGGCGGGAGGCTACACCTTC
>NA|TRBD2|TRBJ2-7|TRBV10-3
CATSREATYEQYF
TGTGCCACATCCCGGGAGGCCACCTACGAGCAGTACTTC
>NA|TRBD1|TRBJ1-1|TRBV28
CASTITGGGEDTEAFF
TGTGCCAGCACCATTACAGGGGGCGGTGAGGACACTGAAGCTTTCTTT
>NA|TRBD1|TRBJ1-1|TRBV2
CASRGQENTEAFF
TGTGCCAGCAGGGGACAGGAGAACACTGAAGCTTTCTTT
>once|TRBD1|TRBJ1-5|TRBV10-3
CAISESGTANQPQHF
TGTGCCATCAGTGAGTCCGGGACAGCTAATCAGCCCCAGCATTTT
>NA|TRBD1|TRBJ2-7|TRBV19
CASSPTTGSYEQYF
TGTGCCAGTAGTCCAACGACAGGGTCCTACGAGCAGTACTTC
>few|TRBD1|TRBJ2-2|TRBV30
CAWSASGQGMRTGELFF
TGTGCCTGGAGTGCATCCGGACAGGGGATGAGAACCGGGGAGCTGTTTTTT
>once|NA|TRBJ2-1|TRBV4-2
CASSQEDSFTNEQFF
TGTGCCAGCAGCCAAGAGGACAGTTTCACAAATGAGCAGTTCTTC
>once|NA|TRBJ1-3|TRBV19
CASSTTLSSGNTIYF
TGTGCCAGTAGTACGACACTTTCCTCTGGAAACACCATATATTTT
>NA|NA|TRBJ1-1|TRBV28
CASSLLLLQGGTEAFF
TGTGCCAGCAGTTTATTACTACTACAGGGTGGCACTGAAGCTTTCTTT
>NA|TRBD1|TRBJ2-1|TRBV23-1
CASSHLTRQGALKNSYNEQFF
TGCGCCAGCAGTCACCTCACCAGACAGGGTGCTCTGAAAAACTCCTACAATGAGCAGTTCTTC
>NA|NA|TRBJ2-6|TRBV19
CASSLLLSGANVLTF
TGTGCCAGTAGTCTTCTACTCTCTGGGGCCAACGTCCTGACTTTC
>few|NA|TRBJ1-2|TRBV10-2
CASGGVEGYGYTF
TGCGCCAGCGGCGGGGTCGAGGGCTATGGCTACACCTTC
>NA|NA|TRBJ1-5|TRBV4-1
CASSQEPTALGQPQHF
TGCGCCAGCAGCCAAGAACCGACAGCCCTAGGTCAGCCCCAGCATTTT
>NA|TRBD2|TRBJ2-1|TRBV19
CASKGLAGGNEQFF
TGTGCCAGTAAGGGACTAGCGGGGGGAAATGAGCAGTTCTTC
>NA|NA|TRBJ1-1|TRBV7-2
CASSLAPGETEAFF
TGTGCCAGCAGCTTAGCTCCAGGGGAGACTGAAGCTTTCTTT
>few|NA|TRBJ1-3|TRBV4-2
CASSQDAGGLFGNTIYF
TGTGCCAGCAGCCAAGATGCGGGGGGCTTGTTTGGAAACACCATATATTTT
>NA|NA|TRBJ1-3|TRBV18
CASSARLEASGNTIYF
TGTGCCAGCTCAGCTAGACTGGAGGCCTCTGGAAACACCATATATTTT
>NA|NA|TRBJ2-3|TRBV6-5
CASRRGDTQYF
TGTGCCAGTAGAAGGGGGGATACGCAGTATTTT
>NA|TRBD1|TRBJ1-6|TRBV7-2
CASSSRDSTNSPLHF
TGTGCCAGCAGCTCGAGGGACAGCACCAATTCACCCCTCCACTTT
>NA|NA|TRBJ2-3|TRBV7-6
CASSLAGASTDTQYF
TGTGCCAGCAGCTTAGCGGGGGCTAGCACAGATACGCAGTATTTT
>NA|TRBD1|TRBJ2-2|TRBV5-6
CASSPEQGAFTGELFF
TGTGCCAGCAGCCCAGAACAGGGGGCATTTACCGGGGAGCTGTTTTTT
>NA|NA|TRBJ2-5|TRBV4-3
CASSQDPGIETQYF
TGCGCCAGCAGCCAAGATCCCGGGATCGAGACCCAGTACTTC
>NA|TRBD1|TRBJ1-2|TRBV9
CASSTPGQGDYGYTF
TGTGCCAGCAGCACCCCCGGACAGGGCGACTATGGCTACACCTTC
>NA|TRBD1|TRBJ2-6|TRBV10-3
CAIRDRDPAGANVLTF
TGTGCCATCAGGGACAGGGACCCTGCTGGGGCCAACGTCCTGACTTTC
>NA|NA|TRBJ1-1|TRBV18
CATLRGKGEAFF
TGTGCCACCCTACGGGGGAAAGGTGAAGCTTTCTTT
>NA|NA|TRBJ1-2|TRBV2
CASSEIVEGRDTF
TGTGCCAGCAGTGAAATTGTCGAAGGGAGAGACACCTTC
>NA|TRBD1|TRBJ2-7|TRBV13
CASSLVGTGVGEQYF
TGTGCCAGCAGCTTAGTCGGGACAGGGGTGGGCGAGCAGTACTTC
>NA|TRBD2|TRBJ2-3|TRBV5-1
CASSPEGLAGPGTDTQYF
TGCGCCAGCAGCCCCGAGGGACTAGCGGGTCCGGGCACAGATACGCAGTATTTT
>NA|TRBD1|TRBJ2-2|TRBV5-1
CASSLVTGGTGELFF
TGCGCCAGCAGCTTGGTAACAGGGGGGACCGGGGAGCTGTTTTTT
>NA|NA|TRBJ1-3|TRBV6-1
CASSEVDSGNTIYF
TGTGCCAGCAGTGAGGTAGATTCTGGAAACACCATATATTTT